This TCR beta chain was captured by sequencing in a study of blood T cell repertoires in COVID-19. Overall study: T cells, B-cell-depleted T cells, or PBMCs supplied cDNA or gDNA.

In the original workflow: By means of reference gene primer amplification, nucleated cell counts were estimated. Clones were read by immunoSEQ multiplex PCR, and TCRdb kept only the in-frame ones, dropping some. From that table come the V and J calls and clone size; the DNA was used to work out D and trimming. The table lists around 140,000 clones, about 90% of them singletons. This clone has only one observation. Assignments of participants to cohorts depended upon their own reported clinical history. Exposed participants came across a COVID-19 case within 2 weeks before study entry. Sequencing used PBMCs or T cells enriched from blood (not recorded which). The TCR sequence derives from a woman aged 40 to 55 who had been exposed to COVID-19.

DNA of the CDR3: TGTGCCAGCAGTTCCCAACAGGTTTATGGCTACACCTTC. Encoded protein: CASSSQQVYGYTF. V and J are TRBV28 and TRBJ1-2; TRBD1 might be the D (5 bases). The CDR3 extends over 13 amino acids. Trimming removed 4 bases from V and 5 bases from J, with 11 bases in between. The germline CDR1 and CDR2 sequences are MDHEN and SYDVKM.